This T cell receptor (beta chain) derives from a study of shared clonotypes between healthy human individuals. Whole-study context: Three plates were used per donor for CD4 naive, three for CD4 memory, two for CD8 naive and one for CD8 memory. Study-wide findings and caveats: Among non-shared clonotypes, generation probabilities were lower than among those shared by all four donors. A few donors held about 5% of naive CD4 clonotypes in common. What rarefaction showed was incomplete sorted-subset sequencing despite large depth.

The assay was immunoSEQ multiplex PCR, and TCRdb's table has in-frame clones only and misses some. The sample includes a few million clones, 85% to 95% of them seen just once. Per germline, CDR1 LNHNV and CDR2 YYDKDF (reference sequence). V was pared by 4 bases and J by 7 bases, with 10 bases of the junction left unmatched. The CDR3 loop spans 15 amino acids. This clone has only one observation. The antigen is not known. The V and J genes are TRBV15 and TRBJ2-5, with TRBD1 identical over 9 bases. Source material: naive CD4+ T cells sorted from blood. The subset denotes: CD45RA+ positively selected. The clonotype was recovered from a young man in good health. The CDR3 is CATSNTGQGVWTQYF. The DNA for the CDR3 is TGTGCCACCAGCAATACGGGACAGGGCGTTTGGACCCAGTACTTC.